A selection of T cell receptor beta chains follows, all from one sample in a study of T cell responses to AZD1222 COVID-19 vaccine. The data were produced by immunoSEQ multiplex PCR, yet TCRdb's version contains in-frame clones alone and is incomplete. The sample contains approximately 100,000 clones, about 85% of which appear only once. Specimen: peripheral blood, collected 28 days after the second AZD1222 dose. These receptors all stem from an adult who received the AZD1222 COVID-19 vaccine. The CDR3 runs from the conserved cysteine through the conserved F or W.

V gene	J gene	CDR3 protein
TRBV7-2	TRBJ1-1	CASSPYTEAFF
TRBV4-3	TRBJ2-5	CASSQGLAGVETQYF
TRBV9	TRBJ1-2	CASSVATDSAGYTF
TRBV15	TRBJ2-1	CATSRDIGTSGSYEQFF
TRBV7-7	TRBJ1-4	CASSPGRATNEKLFF
TRBV3-1/TRBV3-2	TRBJ1-6	CASSHNPETYNSPLHF
TRBV19	TRBJ2-3	CASSIDIGPTDTQYF
TRBV2	TRBJ1-1	CASKKEGRTEAFF
TRBV11-2	TRBJ2-5	CASSSAAAVQETQYF
TRBV12-5	TRBJ2-3	CASVPSEITSPDTQYF
TRBV13	TRBJ2-3	CASSGGFEGDSTDTQYF
TRBV19	TRBJ2-1	CASRGLDRDYNEQFF
TRBV6-5	TRBJ2-7	CASSYSGSPHEQYF
TRBV9	TRBJ1-2	CASSVAPPGQANPHLRGYTF
TRBV5-1	TRBJ2-2	CASSGQNTGELFF
TRBV28	TRBJ1-5	CASSFPRTGSRVGNQPQHF
TRBV29-1	TRBJ1-1	CSVDGTVNTEAFF
TRBV5-6	TRBJ1-4	CASSLESYLGPDNEKLFF
TRBV11-2	TRBJ1-2	CASSSRTNYGYTF
TRBV19	TRBJ1-6	CASSRGPGNSPLHF
TRBV7-9	TRBJ2-7	CASSAGTNYEQYF
TRBV7-2	TRBJ2-7	CASSPKRSGSSYEQYF
TRBV7-2	TRBJ2-2	CASSSLLATGELFF
TRBV2	TRBJ2-7	CASREAAYTPYEQYF
TRBV10-3	TRBJ1-1	CAISAQNTEAFF